Listed here are 13 T cell receptor beta chains from one sample, sequenced in a study of OX40 agonist ivuxolimab in advanced cancers. Assay used: immunoSEQ multiplex PCR; TCRdb lists only in-frame clones, some missing. The sample has some 48,000 clones; about 93% are singletons. Sequenced material: CD4+ or CD8+ T cells sorted from blood, taken in a trial of the OX40 agonist ivuxolimab. The receptors here all came from an adult with an advanced solid tumor such as melanoma, head and neck, liver or kidney cancer.

The chain's CDR3 is CASSLGVSGNTIYF. As DNA, the CDR3 is TGTGCCAGTAGTCTCGGGGTGTCTGGAAACACCATATATTTT. V and J are TRBV19 and TRBJ1-3; no firm D call. Trimming cost V 5 bases and J 1 base, with 9 bases left between them. Germline values: CDR1 LNHDA, CDR2 SQIVND (reference sequence). This CDR3 is built from 14 residues.

The gene calls are TRBV7-8 and TRBJ2-3, with a tentative D call TRBD2 (5 bases). This CDR3 has 17 amino acids. With 6 bases removed from V and 3 bases from J, the gap between germline ends came to 22 bases. CDR1 and CDR2 from the germline V gene are SGHVS and FQNEAQ. For the CDR3, the DNA is TGTGCCAGCAGGGCAGTGCCCGAGGGCGAGGTGACAGATACGCAGTATTTT. The encoded protein is CASRAVPEGEVTDTQYF.

The genes are TRBV18 and TRBJ1-1, with 8 bases identical to TRBD1. CDR1 is KGHSH and CDR2 is LQKENI in the germline V gene. V shed 3 bases and J 0 bases; nucleotides not matched to a gene: 6. The CDR3 sequence is 16 residues long. CDR3 protein: CASSPGQTGVNTEAFF. The DNA for the CDR3 is TGTGCCAGCTCACCCGGGCAGACAGGGGTGAACACTGAAGCTTTCTTT. Based on the CDR3 plus reference TRBV18 and TRBJ1-1, the full variable domain is NAGVMQNPRHLVRRRGQEARLRCSPMKGHSHVYWYRQLPEEGLKFMVYLQKENIIDESGMPKERFSAEFPKEGPSILRIQQVVRGDSAAYFCASSPGQTGVNTEAFFGQGTRLTVV.

V and J are TRBV25-1 and TRBJ2-2, with 12 bases matching TRBD1. Trimming cost V 1 base and J 6 bases; bases outside gene matches: 6. From germline, CDR1 is MGHDK and CDR2 SYGVNS. The CDR3 has 17 amino acids. CDR3 loop: CASSESARDRGPGELFF. DNA of the CDR3: TGTGCCAGCAGTGAATCAGCTCGGGACAGGGGGCCCGGGGAGCTGTTTTTT.

The genes are TRBV27 and TRBJ2-7; possible D gene TRBD2, 5 bases. V was pared by 4 bases and J by 6 bases, with 10 bases between. This CDR3 is 12 amino acids long. CDR1 and CDR2 (germline): MNHEY, SMNVEV (reference sequence). CDR3 sequence: CASSSWAGEQYV. The CDR3, as DNA: TGTGCCAGCAGTTCGTGGGCGGGCGAGCAGTACGTC.

The chain joins TRBV11-2 to TRBJ2-7; D assignment may be TRBD1 or TRBD2 (5 bases each). V was cut by 6 bases and J by 3 bases, with 12 bases left in between. The CDR3 loop spans 13 amino acids. Germline CDR1 reads SGHAT; CDR2 reads FQNNGV. CDR3 DNA sequence: TGTGCCAGCAGACTAGAGGGGTTCTACGAGCAGTACTTC. It codes for CASRLEGFYEQYF.

The chain combines TRBV6-1 with TRBJ2-1, with 8 positions matching TRBD1. From germline, CDR1 is MNHNS and CDR2 SASEGT. After removal of 1 base from V and 7 bases from J, the junction contained 6 bases not matched to a gene. There are 15 residues in the CDR3. The CDR3 sequence: CASSEVQGARNEQFF. In DNA form, the CDR3 reads TGTGCCAGCAGTGAAGTCCAGGGGGCCCGGAATGAGCAGTTCTTC.

This sequence joins TRBV5-4 and TRBJ1-3, with D perhaps matching TRBD1 (5 bases). The V gene's germline CDR1 is SGHNT and CDR2 YYREEE (reference sequence). V lost 0 bases and J lost 7, with 14 bases in between. The CDR3 has 15 amino acids. In nucleotides, the CDR3 is TGTGCCAGCAGCTTGGGTCCGGGGCGAGGGAACACCATATATTTT. Translation gives CASSLGPGRGNTIYF.

The chain recombines TRBV10-1 with TRBJ1-1, with D unclear. Germline V lookup: CDR1 WNHNN, CDR2 SYGVQD (reference sequence). The CDR3 runs to 13 residues. V shed 0 bases and J shed 5 bases, with 7 bases lying between them. The CDR3 loop reads CASSESAVTEAFF. CDR3 in DNA: TGCGCCAGCAGTGAGTCAGCTGTAACTGAAGCTTTCTTT.

The CDR3, as DNA: TGTGCCAGCAGCTTACCCACAGGGAGCTCCTACAATGAGCAGTTCTTC. It translates to CASSLPTGSSYNEQFF. This rearrangement joins TRBV7-9 to TRBJ2-1, with a possible D match to TRBD1 (6 bases). This CDR3 comprises 16 residues. V lost 2 bases, J lost 0 bases, and 11 bases lay in between. The germline CDR1 and CDR2 sequences are SEHNR and FQNEAQ (reference sequence).

This sequence joins TRBV5-4 and TRBJ2-2, with D perhaps matching TRBD1 or TRBD2 (5 bases each). The CDR3 runs 16 residues. From germline, CDR1 is SGHNT and CDR2 YYREEE (reference sequence). The V end was cut by 4 bases, the J end by 7 bases, with 20 bases between. In DNA, the CDR3 is TGTGCCAGCAGCGCTTGGGGGAGACAGCACGACGGGGAGCTGTTTTTT. This translates into CASSAWGRQHDGELFF.

This clone showed up just once. This chain connects TRBV7-9 to TRBJ1-5; unclear D gene. The CDR3 extends over 15 amino acids. CDR1 SEHNR and CDR2 FQNEAQ come from the germline V gene (reference sequence). The V end lost 3 bases, the J end lost 5 bases, and 14 bases lay between the germline ends. The CDR3 DNA reads as TGTGCCAGCAGCTTGGACCGTTCGGATCATCAGCCCCAGCATTTT. This encodes CASSLDRSDHQPQHF.

The gene calls are TRBV6-6 and TRBJ1-4; a weak D match, TRBD1 (5 bases). The germline gives CDR1 MNHNY, CDR2 SVGAGI (reference sequence). CDR3 size: 15 residues. Trimming took off 4 bases at V and 3 bases at J, with 12 bases between the two ends. CDR3 coding DNA: TGTGCCAGCAGTTCGGGCCGGGGCGCTAATGAAAAACTGTTTTTT. This sequence encodes CASSSGRGANEKLFF.